Below are 32 T cell receptor beta chains sequenced from a single sample in a study of cytomegalovirus exposure and HLA in healthy donors. Use of 60 Vbeta and 13 Jbeta primers characterized the PCR. TCRdb's copy holds only in-frame clones and misses some; the assay was immunoSEQ multiplex PCR. Here the sample spans 120,000 to 150,000 clones, 80% being singletons. Sequencing was performed on PBMCs. Every receptor here comes from a male donor in good health and CMV-seronegative.

This clone showed up just a few times. V gene TRBV4-3 combines with J gene TRBJ2-3; 8 positions agree with TRBD2. V lost 4 bases to trimming and J lost 9 bases; unmatched junction nucleotides: 15. Germline V gives CDR1 LGHNA, CDR2 YSLEER. The length of the CDR3 is 16 residues. The chain's CDR3 is CASSPMGPGGPRTQYF. The CDR3, as DNA: TGCGCCAGCAGCCCAATGGGCCCGGGGGGGCCGAGAACGCAGTATTTT.

This chain uses TRBV6-6 with TRBJ2-1; D is ambiguous. The CDR3 totals 13 residues. The V end lost 4 bases, the J end lost 5 bases, and 9 bases lay between the germline ends. Germline V lookup: CDR1 MNHNY, CDR2 SVGAGI (reference sequence). The CDR3 region has the DNA TGTGCCAGCAGTTCACAGTCCCACAATGAGCAGTTCTTC. It translates to CASSSQSHNEQFF.

The chain links TRBV29-1 to TRBJ2-1; TRBD2 might be the D (6 bases). Trimming removed 7 bases from V and 7 bases from J, with 17 bases in between. Germline V gene data show CDR1 as SQVTM and CDR2 as ANQGSEA. CDR3 length: 13 residues. CDR3 sequence reads: CSGAGTPRNEQFF. The CDR3 DNA follows: TGCAGCGGGGCCGGGACTCCCAGGAATGAGCAGTTCTTC.

The chain has TRBV2 and TRBJ2-5, with 8 bases fitting TRBD1. The DNA end is a closer match to TRBJ2-7, so the J assignment may be wrong. Germline V gives CDR1 SNHLY, CDR2 FYNNEI. This CDR3 region has 14 residues. CDR3 nucleotide sequence: TGTGCCAGCACCCCGACAGGGGCCCCTGGCGAGCAGTACTTC. This encodes CASTPTGAPGEQYF.

This chain links TRBV4-1 with TRBJ2-6; no firm D call. CDR3 length: 18 amino acids. Trimming left V 4 bases short and J 0 bases short, with 16 bases between. Germline V lookup: CDR1 MGHRA, CDR2 YSYEKL. The DNA for the CDR3 is TGCGCCAGCAGCCCCCTTTTTACGCGTAGCTCTGGGGCCAACGTCCTGACTTTC. This sequence encodes CASSPLFTRSSGANVLTF.

The genes are TRBV2 and TRBJ1-6; 8 bases fit TRBD1. This CDR3 spans 15 amino acids. Germline loops: CDR1 SNHLY, CDR2 FYNNEI. The V and J ends lost 8 bases and 8 bases, in that order; junction bases with no gene match: 11. The CDR3 loop is CASLGSAGGYSPLHF. The DNA of the CDR3 is TGTGCCAGCCTGGGTTCTGCAGGGGGCTATTCACCCCTCCACTTT.

CDR3 residues: CASSLQGLPYEQYF. In DNA, the CDR3 is TGTGCCAGCAGCTTACAGGGACTTCCTTACGAGCAGTACTTC. The chain combines TRBV7-2 with TRBJ2-5, with D possibly being TRBD2 (6 bases). The J call is uncertain, as TRBJ2-7 better fits the DNA end. CDR1 is SGHTA, CDR2 FQGNSA, per germline. CDR3 length equals 14 residues.

The rearrangement links TRBV2 to TRBJ1-2, with D perhaps matching TRBD1 (5 bases). CDR1 is SNHLY and CDR2 is FYNNEI in the germline V gene. CDR3 size: 15 residues. Deletions cut 2 bases from V and 5 bases from J, with 15 bases between. For the CDR3, the DNA is TGTGCCAGCAGTGAACAGGGCTGGGGAGGATATGGCTACACCTTC. Its translation is CASSEQGWGGYGYTF.

The chain joins TRBV7-2 to TRBJ2-7; 9 nucleotides match TRBD1. The CDR3 is 14 residues long. Germline V gene sequence: CDR1 SGHTA, CDR2 FQGNSA. Trimming at V came to 9 bases and at J to 5 bases, leaving 11 bases not matched to a gene. Written as DNA, the CDR3 is TGTGCCAGTTGCCGGGACAGGGTTTGTGACGAGCAGTACTTC. Protein product: CASCRDRVCDEQYF.

The chain combines TRBV27 with TRBJ2-7; 9 positions match TRBD1. This CDR3 has 14 residues. V gave up 0 bases and J gave up 7 bases; unmatched junction bases: 4. CDR1 MNHEY and CDR2 SMNVEV come from the germline V gene (reference sequence). In DNA, the CDR3 is TGTGCCAGCAGTTTATCAGGACAGGGGAGGGAGCAGTACTTC. Translating gives CASSLSGQGREQYF.

This clone was recorded only once. The genes are TRBV19 and TRBJ1-4; 10 positions agree with TRBD1. CDR3 length equals 15 residues. Trimming cost V 7 bases and J 6 bases; bases outside gene matches: 8. Per germline, CDR1 LNHDA and CDR2 SQIVND (reference sequence). The CDR3 spells CASTTGGTGDEKLFF. The CDR3 coding sequence is TGTGCCAGTACCACGGGGGGGACAGGGGATGAAAAACTGTTTTTT.

V usage is TRBV11-2 and J usage is TRBJ2-5, with D hard to call. V was cut by 7 bases and J by 1 base, with 10 bases left in between. This CDR3 has 13 amino acids. Germline-derived CDR1 and CDR2 are SGHAT and FQNNGV. In DNA form, the CDR3 reads TGTGCCAGCACCCTAGGTGCCCAAGAGACCCAGTACTTC. Amino acid sequence: CASTLGAQETQYF. Variable domain in full (rest from reference TRBV11-2 and TRBJ2-5): EAGVAQSPRYKIIEKRQSVAFWCNPISGHATLYWYQQILGQGPKLLIQFQNNGVVDDSQLPKDRFSAERLKGVDSTLKIQPAKLEDSAVYLCASTLGAQETQYFGPGTRLLVL.

V and J are TRBV4-1 and TRBJ2-3; 11 bases are shared with TRBD2. This CDR3 contains 15 residues. Germline trimming cut 4 bases from V and 3 bases from J; bases unmatched to any gene: 3. Germline values: CDR1 MGHRA, CDR2 YSYEKL. CDR3 amino acids: CASSPLAGVTDTQYF. The CDR3 region has the DNA TGCGCCAGCAGCCCACTAGCGGGGGTTACAGATACGCAGTATTTT.

As concerns this clone: The likely explanation is a read error, given a far larger clone one base away. This chain joins TRBV11-2 and TRBJ2-5; a weak D match, TRBD2 (5 bases). The V end lost 0 bases, the J end lost 11 bases, and 16 bases lay between the germline ends. Germline V gives CDR1 SGHAT, CDR2 FQNNGV. The CDR3 spans 14 residues. In DNA, the CDR3 is TGTGCCAGCAGCTTAGATGGGAGCCCCTATGAGCAGTACTTC. Translated, it gives CASSLDGSPYEQYF. The entire variable domain, with the rest obtained from reference TRBV11-2 and TRBJ2-5, is as follows: EAGVAQSPRYKIIEKRQSVAFWCNPISGHATLYWYQQILGQGPKLLIQFQNNGVVDDSQLPKDRFSAERLKGVDSTLKIQPAKLEDSAVYLCASSLDGSPYEQYFGPGTRLLVL.

This chain joins TRBV27 and TRBJ2-1, with D tentatively TRBD2 (7 bases). The CDR3 is 11 amino acids. The germline CDR1 and CDR2 sequences are MNHEY and SMNVEV (reference sequence). V dropped 5 bases and J dropped 9 bases, with 8 bases sitting between them. This chain's CDR3 is CASSRGGEQFF. The CDR3, as DNA: TGTGCCAGCAGTAGGGGGGGTGAGCAGTTCTTC.

The rearrangement uses TRBV27 and TRBJ2-3; maybe TRBD2 (6 bases). Deletions cut 8 bases from V and 1 base from J, with 10 bases between. The CDR3 has 13 amino acids. Germline CDR1 MNHEY, CDR2 SMNVEV (reference sequence). The CDR3 coding sequence is TGTGCCAGCTCCCCGGGGGGCACAGATACGCAGTATTTT. Translating it yields CASSPGGTDTQYF.

The J gene is TRBJ2-3, the V gene TRBV10-3; a possible D gene is TRBD2 (7 bases). Germline V gene lookup returns CDR1 ENHRY and CDR2 SYGVKD. Trimming pared 10 bases from V and 0 bases from J, leaving 14 bases between. This CDR3 spans 14 amino acids. The CDR3: CATQKGGSTDTQYF. The DNA of the CDR3 is TGTGCCACCCAAAAGGGGGGGAGCACAGATACGCAGTATTTT.

This chain connects TRBV6-5 to TRBJ2-1; 7 nucleotides line up with TRBD2. The junction had 11 bases not matched to a gene; V was cut back by 5 bases and J by 7 bases. Germline assignment: CDR1 MNHEY and CDR2 SVGAGI. The CDR3 totals 15 residues. DNA for the CDR3: TGTGCCAGCAGTGCCGCCTGGACTAGGTCTAATGAGCAGTTCTTC. Protein product: CASSAAWTRSNEQFF.

The chain links TRBV5-4 to TRBJ2-5, with 9 positions matching TRBD1. Trimming removed 4 bases from V and 5 bases from J; junction bases left unmatched: 9. This CDR3 spans 15 amino acids. The germline V gene encodes CDR1 SGHNT and CDR2 YYREEE (reference sequence). The CDR3 nucleotides read TGTGCCAGCAGCATACCGGGACAGGGACGGGAGACCCAGTACTTC. It is translated as CASSIPGQGRETQYF.

The CDR3 DNA reads TGTGCCATCGACGAGGGACAGGGTGAAGCTTTCTTT. Residues: CAIDEGQGEAFF. The rearrangement uses TRBV6-1 and TRBJ1-1, with 9 bases identical to TRBD1. The CDR3 is 12 amino acids. V lost 10 bases and J lost 7; bases outside the gene matches: 7. Germline CDR1 reads MNHNS; CDR2 reads SASEGT.

The chain links TRBV27 to TRBJ2-7; possibly TRBD2 for D (7 bases). The CDR3 contains 13 residues. Germline-derived CDR1 and CDR2 are MNHEY and SMNVEV (reference sequence). Trimming removed 5 bases at V and 4 bases at J, with 12 bases between. The CDR3 region is CASSQRGQYEQYF. The CDR3 nucleotides are TGTGCCAGCAGTCAGCGGGGACAATACGAGCAGTACTTC.

The chain combines TRBV30 with TRBJ1-2; D remains ambiguous. Germline V gene sequence: CDR1 GTSNPN, CDR2 SVGIG (reference sequence). The CDR3 extends over 13 amino acids. Trimming removed 5 bases at V and 2 bases at J, with 12 bases between. The CDR3 DNA follows: TGTGCCTGGCACCCGGGAGGGAACTATGGCTACACCTTC. The encoded protein is CAWHPGGNYGYTF.

The chain joins TRBV4-3 to TRBJ1-5, with D possibly being TRBD1 (5 bases). The CDR3 covers 15 residues. Per the germline V gene, CDR1 is LGHNA and CDR2 is YSLEER. V was shortened by 0 bases and J by 10 bases, with 16 bases between the two germline ends. The CDR3, as DNA: TGCGCCAGCAGCCAAGAGAGGGGAGGAGGCTCCCCCCAGCATTTT. Its protein product is CASSQERGGGSPQHF.

This chain uses TRBV23-1 with TRBJ2-1; possibly TRBD1 for D (6 bases). TRBV23-1 is noted as an ORF with a role that remains uncertain. The CDR3 runs 15 residues. Trimming took 4 bases from V and 4 from J, leaving 14 bases between them. CDR3 residues: CASSRLGAIYNEQFF. CDR3 DNA: TGCGCCAGCAGTCGTCTGGGGGCCATATACAATGAGCAGTTCTTC.

The V gene is TRBV9, the J gene TRBJ2-5; D may be TRBD2 (6 bases). This CDR3 is built from 13 residues. CDR1 and CDR2 (germline): SGDLS, YYNGEE. V lost 3 bases to trimming and J lost 5 bases, with 11 bases between them. CDR3 region: CASSATSRETQYF. CDR3 sequence (DNA): TGTGCCAGCAGCGCGACTAGTCGGGAGACCCAGTACTTC.

The chain has TRBV6-6 and TRBJ1-2; no clear D. V was clipped by 2 bases and J by 2 bases, with 6 bases between them. Germline V CDR1 and CDR2: MNHNY, SVGAGI (reference sequence). There are 13 residues in the CDR3. The CDR3 is CASSYTVNYGYTF. CDR3 DNA sequence: TGTGCCAGCAGTTACACTGTGAACTATGGCTACACCTTC.

J is TRBJ2-7 and V is TRBV10-1; 9 nucleotides match TRBD1. Trimming took 8 bases from V and 4 from J; bases not matched to a gene: 12. The germline V gene encodes CDR1 WNHNN and CDR2 SYGVQD (reference sequence). The CDR3 totals 15 residues. This CDR3 is CASRRNRDRDYEQYF. DNA for the CDR3: TGCGCCAGCCGTAGAAACCGGGACAGGGATTACGAGCAGTACTTC.

The V call is TRBV27, the J call TRBJ1-6; D unresolved. Between the trimmed V and J ends, which lost 6 bases and 5 bases, there was a span of 5 bases. The CDR3 extends over 12 amino acids. Germline CDR1 MNHEY, CDR2 SMNVEV (reference sequence). CDR3 residues: CASRRNNSPLHF. The CDR3 bases are TGTGCCAGCAGGAGGAATAATTCACCCCTCCACTTT.

This chain links TRBV18 with TRBJ2-1, with TRBD1 matching 8 bases. Germline CDR1 KGHSH, CDR2 LQKENI. CDR3 length: 13 amino acids. J was trimmed by 8 bases and V by 1 base; bases with no gene match: 1. In nucleotides, the CDR3 is TGTGCCAGCTCACCACTGGACAGGGATGAGCAGTTCTTC. Encoded protein: CASSPLDRDEQFF.

V gene TRBV7-2 combines with J gene TRBJ1-5, with D hard to call. Germline CDR1 SGHTA, CDR2 FQGNSA. The V end was cut by 5 bases, the J end by 7 bases, with 9 bases between. The CDR3 sequence is 12 residues long. CDR3: CASSDSLQPQHF. CDR3 sequence (DNA): TGTGCCAGCAGCGATTCACTGCAGCCCCAGCATTTT.

The CDR3 DNA reads as TGTGCTTTCGGTTTTCCCTCAGCCACAGCCTCCGAGCAGTACTTC. As protein: CAFGFPSATASEQYF. The chain has TRBV12-5 and TRBJ2-7; D gene ambiguous. Germline values: CDR1 LGHNT, CDR2 FRNRAP. The CDR3 runs to 15 residues. V was pared by 11 bases and J by 6 bases, with 26 bases between.

This clone was picked up one time. The rearrangement links TRBV7-2 to TRBJ1-2; 7 bases align to TRBD1. This CDR3 contains 15 residues. Trimming removed 5 bases from V and 0 bases from J; junction bases left unmatched: 6. Germline V lookup: CDR1 SGHTA, CDR2 FQGNSA. The CDR3 loop reads CASSTGQAANYGYTF. For the CDR3, the DNA is TGTGCCAGCAGCACCGGACAGGCGGCTAACTATGGCTACACCTTC.